The clone carrying this T cell receptor (beta chain) showed up just a few times. The antigen is not known. TCRdb itself ran the 5' RACE reads through MiXCR, one entry per CDR3 protein. The sample consists of 1.5 million to 2 million distinct CDR3 sequences, about 30% of them appearing once. The source of the sample is a study of identical twins. General study results and limits: In beta out-of-frame sequences, the excess sharing between twins was weaker. The models gave estimates that fell short of the out-of-frame TCR alpha sharing seen in monozygotic twins.

This CDR3 has 11 amino acids. Germline V lookup: CDR1 SQVTM, CDR2 ANQGSEA. Trimming shortened V by 5 bases and J by 5 bases, and 9 bases separated the two germline ends. Donors were all healthy Caucasians. Sequencing was carried out using cord blood. The rearrangement joins TRBV29-1 to TRBJ2-5, with D tentatively TRBD2 (5 bases). This TCR derives from a newborn girl in good health. CDR3 coding DNA: TGCAGCGTTCGCGGCGGGGAGACCCAGTACTTC. It specifies CSVRGGETQYF.